One sample yielded the 24 T cell receptor beta chains listed below, sequenced in a study of blood T cell repertoires in COVID-19. Profiling relied on immunoSEQ multiplex PCR, and the TCRdb table lists in-frame clones only, not all of them. The sample consists of about 470,000 clones, around 87% of them appearing once. Input material: PBMCs or T cells enriched from blood (not recorded which). The receptors were gathered from a woman aged 18 to 35 who had recovered from COVID-19.

The V and J genes are TRBV30 and TRBJ1-2; D unresolved. Germline CDR1 is GTSNPN and CDR2 is SVGIG (reference sequence). The CDR3 length is 12 residues. Trimming left V 2 bases short and J 2 bases short, with 6 bases between. The chain's CDR3 is CAWSRSNYGYTF. DNA for the CDR3: TGTGCCTGGAGTCGGTCAAACTATGGCTACACCTTC.

The chain carries TRBV19 and TRBJ2-3; D is undetermined. Germline V gene lookup returns CDR1 LNHDA and CDR2 SQIVND (reference sequence). Trimming left V 5 bases short and J 0 bases short, with 12 bases between. The CDR3 runs 15 residues. CDR3 in amino acids: CASSAPRSSTDTQYF. The CDR3 DNA reads as TGTGCCAGTAGTGCCCCGAGGTCTAGCACAGATACGCAGTATTTT. The complete variable domain, with remaining parts taken from reference TRBV19 and TRBJ2-3, reads DGGITQSPKYLFRKEGQNVTLSCEQNLNHDAMYWYRQDPGQGLRLIYYSQIVNDFQKGDIAEGYSVSREKKESFPLTVTSAQKNPTAFYLCASSAPRSSTDTQYFGPGTRLTVL.

CDR3 nucleotides: TGTGCCAGCAGCTCGGACAGGGGAGGCGAGCAGTACTTC. It encodes CASSSDRGGEQYF. The chain has TRBV11-1 and TRBJ2-7; TRBD1 matches 9 bases. The trim removed 4 bases at V and 6 bases at J, leaving 4 bases unmatched. Germline assignment: CDR1 SGHAT and CDR2 FQDESV (reference sequence). CDR3 length: 13 amino acids.

This CDR3 reads CASSSLTGGTEAFF. In DNA form, the CDR3 reads TGTGCCAGCAGCTCTCTGACAGGGGGCACTGAAGCTTTCTTT. The chain carries TRBV7-9 and TRBJ1-1; 9 bases fit TRBD1. The CDR3 is 14 residues long. V lost 4 bases and J lost 4; bases outside the gene matches: 4. Germline CDR1 is SEHNR and CDR2 is FQNEAQ (reference sequence).

A remark on this clone: The sample has other DNA sequences that encode this CDR3 too. The rearrangement joins TRBV9 to TRBJ2-1; 9 bases fit TRBD2. CDR1 SGDLS and CDR2 YYNGEE come from the germline V gene. CDR3 length equals 15 residues. V lost 1 base to trimming and J lost 1 base; unmatched junction nucleotides: 0. CDR3 sequence: CASSVSGGSYNEQFF. The CDR3 bases are TGTGCCAGCAGCGTAAGCGGGGGGTCCTACAATGAGCAGTTCTTC.

This clone was picked up one time. This chain joins TRBV19 and TRBJ1-1; TRBD1 might be the D (6 bases). Germline CDR1 LNHDA, CDR2 SQIVND (reference sequence). CDR3 length: 12 amino acids. V was clipped by 7 bases and J by 6 bases, with 12 bases between them. The CDR3 nucleotides are TGTGCCAGTAAACAGGGATCGTCTGAAGCTTTCTTT. This codes for CASKQGSSEAFF.

The genes are TRBV19 and TRBJ1-2, with 9 bases fitting TRBD1. J gave up 2 bases and V 4 bases, and 5 bases lay outside the gene matches. The V gene's germline CDR1 is LNHDA and CDR2 SQIVND (reference sequence). The CDR3 length is 15 residues. This CDR3 is CASSRSGTGNYGYTF. The CDR3 DNA sequence: TGTGCCAGTAGTAGATCCGGGACAGGGAACTATGGCTACACCTTC.

The chain employs TRBV13 and TRBJ1-1; no firm D call. Deletions cut 8 bases from V and 0 bases from J, with 22 bases between. CDR3 length: 17 amino acids. Germline values: CDR1 PRHDT, CDR2 FYEKMQ (reference sequence). The CDR3 spells CASGTPTAGIMNTEAFF. CDR3 sequence (DNA): TGTGCCAGCGGTACCCCAACGGCAGGTATTATGAACACTGAAGCTTTCTTT.

Turning to this clone: The sample carries other DNA sequences with the same CDR3. This sequence joins TRBV4-1 and TRBJ1-5; 7 bases match TRBD1. This CDR3 region has 13 residues. The junction had 0 bases not matched to a gene; V was cut back by 3 bases and J by 4 bases. Germline assignment: CDR1 MGHRA and CDR2 YSYEKL. CDR3 sequence: CASSQDRNQPQHF. In DNA, the CDR3 is TGCGCCAGCAGCCAGGACAGGAATCAGCCCCAGCATTTT.

In this sample, this clone turned up once. This chain joins TRBV30 and TRBJ1-1, with a possible D match to TRBD1 (5 bases). This CDR3 comprises 13 residues. Germline-derived CDR1 and CDR2 are GTSNPN and SVGIG (reference sequence). V shed 2 bases and J shed 5 bases, with 12 bases lying between them. The CDR3 here is CAWSWTRETEAFF. In DNA, the CDR3 is TGTGCCTGGAGTTGGACACGGGAGACTGAAGCTTTCTTT.

The V and J genes are TRBV30 and TRBJ2-1, with TRBD1 as a possible D gene (6 bases). In germline, CDR1 is GTSNPN, CDR2 SVGIG (reference sequence). The CDR3 has 14 amino acids. The V gene lost 4 bases and the J gene lost 3 bases, with 13 bases spanning the gap. CDR3 amino acids: CAWNQGSGYNEQFF. In DNA form, the CDR3 reads TGTGCCTGGAATCAGGGGTCGGGCTACAATGAGCAGTTCTTC.

This chain's CDR3 is CASSTDREPSPLHF. CDR3 nucleotide sequence: TGTGCCAGCAGCACCGACAGGGAACCCTCACCCCTCCACTTT. The rearrangement joins TRBV5-8 to TRBJ1-6; 7 nucleotides agree with TRBD1. J lost 10 bases, V lost 4 bases, and 8 bases had no gene match. Germline lookup yields CDR1 SGHTS and CDR2 YDEGEE. The CDR3 is 14 amino acids.

The rearrangement uses TRBV29-1 and TRBJ2-5; 11 nucleotides agree with TRBD2. Trimming removed 2 bases from V and 4 bases from J; junction bases left unmatched: 3. From germline, CDR1 is SQVTM and CDR2 ANQGSEA. This CDR3 is 14 amino acids long. The CDR3 loop reads CSVELAGGLETQYF. The CDR3 coding sequence is TGCAGCGTTGAACTAGCGGGGGGTTTAGAGACCCAGTACTTC.

This clone was observed a single time. The genes are TRBV5-4 and TRBJ2-2, with TRBD1 as a possible D gene (5 bases). CDR1 SGHNT and CDR2 YYREEE come from the germline V gene (reference sequence). CDR3 length equals 16 residues. V was cut by 4 bases and J by 7 bases, with 20 bases left in between. CDR3 loop: CASSPGREGYDGELFF. CDR3 nucleotide sequence: TGTGCCAGCAGCCCGGGCAGGGAAGGGTACGACGGGGAGCTGTTTTTT.

The chain employs TRBV2 and TRBJ1-2; TRBD1 agrees at 8 bases. This CDR3 has 14 residues. V trimming: 4 bases; J trimming: 7 bases; junction bases outside the gene matches: 8. Germline assignment: CDR1 SNHLY and CDR2 FYNNEI. CDR3: CASSGSQGAIGYTF. Here the CDR3 DNA reads TGTGCCAGCAGTGGTAGTCAGGGGGCTATTGGCTACACCTTC.

This clone was picked up one time. The same CDR3 also results from other DNA sequences found in this sample. The chain couples TRBV10-3 to TRBJ1-1, with a weak D call TRBD1 (6 bases). The V gene's germline CDR1 is ENHRY and CDR2 SYGVKD. The CDR3 extends over 11 amino acids. Between the trimmed V and J ends, which lost 4 bases and 11 bases, there was a span of 11 bases. The CDR3 nucleotides are TGTGCCATCAGTGGGGGGGGGCTGGCTTTCTTT. Translating gives CAISGGGLAFF.

This chain links TRBV2 with TRBJ2-7; D ambiguous. Germline CDR1 is SNHLY and CDR2 is FYNNEI. The CDR3 runs to 14 residues. V lost 1 base to trimming and J lost 1 base, with 8 bases between them. DNA for the CDR3: TGTGCCAGCAGTGAAGACTCAATATCCTACGAGCAGTACTTC. This codes for CASSEDSISYEQYF.

The CDR3 is CASSLMSGGLNEQFF. The CDR3 nucleotides read TGCGCCAGCAGCTTGATGAGCGGGGGGCTTAATGAGCAGTTCTTC. This chain connects TRBV5-1 to TRBJ2-1, with 9 bases lining up with TRBD2. In germline, CDR1 is SGHRS, CDR2 YFSETQ. V lost 1 base and J lost 7; bases outside the gene matches: 6. There are 15 residues in the CDR3.

This clone was detected only a few times. This chain joins TRBV5-8 and TRBJ2-2; the D gene is possibly TRBD2 (6 bases). Trimming took off 0 bases at V and 9 bases at J, with 15 bases between the two ends. Germline assignment: CDR1 SGHTS and CDR2 YDEGEE. There are 15 residues in the CDR3. The CDR3 protein is CASSLAREAGRELFF. In DNA, the CDR3 is TGTGCCAGCAGCTTGGCGAGGGAGGCCGGCCGGGAGCTGTTTTTT.

The chain joins TRBV19 to TRBJ2-7; 10 bases are shared with TRBD1. This CDR3 is built from 16 residues. Per germline, CDR1 LNHDA and CDR2 SQIVND (reference sequence). V lost 3 bases and J lost 4; bases outside the gene matches: 9. This CDR3 reads CASSMHGGQGSYEQYF. As DNA, the CDR3 is TGTGCCAGTAGTATGCACGGGGGACAGGGGTCGTACGAGCAGTACTTC.

This clone was seen once. The V call is TRBV4-1, the J call TRBJ2-3; 8 bases map to TRBD2. This CDR3 is built from 17 residues. V was pared by 2 bases and J by 3 bases, with 10 bases of the junction left unmatched. Germline V gives CDR1 MGHRA, CDR2 YSYEKL. CDR3 bases: TGCGCCAGCAGCCAATGGGCGGGGGGAGGATTGACAGATACGCAGTATTTT. This encodes CASSQWAGGGLTDTQYF.

J is TRBJ1-4 and V is TRBV24-1; 8 bases fit TRBD1. Trimming took 3 bases from V and 7 from J; bases not matched to a gene: 6. This CDR3 contains 15 residues. Germline lookup yields CDR1 KGHDR and CDR2 SFDVKD. The CDR3 protein is CATSDAGTGGEKLFF. DNA of the CDR3: TGTGCCACCAGTGATGCCGGGACAGGAGGTGAAAAACTGTTTTTT.

The chain joins TRBV6-5 to TRBJ2-5, with D tentatively TRBD2 (7 bases). V was trimmed by 11 bases and J by 7 bases, leaving 20 bases between them. The CDR3 extends over 13 amino acids. The V gene's germline CDR1 is MNHEY and CDR2 SVGAGI. The CDR3 DNA follows: TGTGCCTCGAAACTTGGACTAGGGGGGACCCAGTACTTC. It codes for CASKLGLGGTQYF.

The chain is built from TRBV20-1 and TRBJ2-3; D is unclear. Between the trimmed V and J ends, which lost 7 bases and 3 bases, there was a span of 8 bases. This CDR3 contains 11 residues. Germline lookup yields CDR1 DFQATT and CDR2 SNEGSKA (reference sequence). DNA of the CDR3: TGCAGTGTCGGTGTTACAGATACGCAGTATTTT. Its protein product is CSVGVTDTQYF.